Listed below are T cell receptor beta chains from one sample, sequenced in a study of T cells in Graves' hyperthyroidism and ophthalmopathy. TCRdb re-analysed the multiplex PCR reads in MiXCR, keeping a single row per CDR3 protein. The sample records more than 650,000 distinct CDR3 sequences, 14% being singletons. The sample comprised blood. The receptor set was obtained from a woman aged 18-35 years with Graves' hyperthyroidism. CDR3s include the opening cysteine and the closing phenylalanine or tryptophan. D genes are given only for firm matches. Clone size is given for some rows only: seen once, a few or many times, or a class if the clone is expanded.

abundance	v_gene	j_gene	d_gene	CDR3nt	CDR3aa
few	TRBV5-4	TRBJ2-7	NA	TGTGCCAGCAGCAACCCAAGCGTCATGGGCTCCTACGAGCAGTACTTC	CASSNPSVMGSYEQYF
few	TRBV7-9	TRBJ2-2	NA	TGTGCCAGCAGCGGTCCTGGGGTAGCAGTAACCGGGGAGCTGTTTTTT	CASSGPGVAVTGELFF
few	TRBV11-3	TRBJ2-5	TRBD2	TGTGCCAGCAGCTCTAGTTGGTCTAGCGGGAAAGAGACCCAGTACTTC	CASSSSWSSGKETQYF
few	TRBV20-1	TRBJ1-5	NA	TGCAGTGCGTGGGGGTGGGGGGCCGGGAACCAGCATTTT	CSAWGWGAGNQHF
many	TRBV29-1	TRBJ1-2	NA	TGCAGCGTTGAGGCCAACAGAGGCTACACCTTC	CSVEANRGYTF
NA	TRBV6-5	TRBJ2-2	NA	TGTGCCAGCAGTTACAGAATTAACGGGGAGCTGTTTTTT	CASSYRINGELFF
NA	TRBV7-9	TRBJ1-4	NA	TGTGCCAGCAGCTTGGGCCCAGGGGAAAAACTGTTTTTT	CASSLGPGEKLFF
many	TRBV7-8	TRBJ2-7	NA	TGTGCCAGCAGCTTAGAGCTGACTAGTCTCTACGAGCAGTACTTC	CASSLELTSLYEQYF
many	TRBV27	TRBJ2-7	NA	TGTGCCAGCAGCTATACCGGGACGGCCGCCTACGAGCAGTACTTC	CASSYTGTAAYEQYF
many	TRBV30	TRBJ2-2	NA	TGTGCCTGGAGGAGCAACTCGAACACCGGGGAGCTGTTTTTT	CAWRSNSNTGELFF
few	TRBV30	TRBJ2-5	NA	TGTGCCTGGAGTTCAGGCCCCAGGCAAGAGACCCAGTACTTC	CAWSSGPRQETQYF
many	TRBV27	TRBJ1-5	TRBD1	TGTGCCAGCAGTTCGACAGGGAAGGCAAATCAGCCCCAGCATTTT	CASSSTGKANQPQHF
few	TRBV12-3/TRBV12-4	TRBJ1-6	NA	TGTGCCAGCAGTTTTAACAGGGTTAATTCACCCCTCCACTTT	CASSFNRVNSPLHF
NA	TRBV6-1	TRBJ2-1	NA	TGTGCCAGCAGTTATTCATCAGTTAGGAATTACAATGAGCAGTTCTTC	CASSYSSVRNYNEQFF
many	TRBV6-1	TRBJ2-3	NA	TGTGCCAGCACAAGGGTTAAAGATACGCAGTATTTT	CASTRVKDTQYF
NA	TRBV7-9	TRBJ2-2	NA	TGTGCCAGCAAAGCTAGCGCGCCGAACACCGGGGAGCTGTTTTTT	CASKASAPNTGELFF